One sample yielded the 28 T cell receptor beta chains listed below, sequenced in a study of cytomegalovirus exposure and HLA in healthy donors (dated by TCRdb to about 2017). The method behind the library was the immunoSEQ multiplex PCR assay. For the multiplex PCR, a mixture combining 60 forward primers for TCR Vbeta segments and 13 reverse primers for TCR Jbeta segments was used. Here the immuneACCESS table is served through TCRdb, limited to in-frame sequences with V and J called. Missing clones are a known gap in these copies; in checked studies unresolved V genes cover under half, and the rest lacks a known reason. This sample lists some 130,000 clones; around 70% were detected once. Roughly 3.1% of the sample lies in the top ten. The source material was PBMCs. These receptor sequences come from a man aged 25 to 40 in good health and CMV-seronegative.

This chain joins TRBV5-7 and TRBJ2-7; tentative D call: TRBD1 (5 bases). TRBV5-7 is known as an ORF, though its function is uncertain. This CDR3 contains 17 residues. V was trimmed by 2 bases and J by 4 bases, leaving 22 bases between them. The CDR3 loop reads CASSFGLTELTPYEQYF. The CDR3 nucleotides are TGTGCCAGCAGCTTTGGGTTGACAGAACTGACCCCTTACGAGCAGTACTTC.

Only a few counts were recorded for this clone. The rearrangement joins TRBV4-3 to TRBJ2-3; D is ambiguous. Trimming stripped 3 bases from V and 3 bases from J, with 7 bases between. From germline, CDR1 is LGHNA and CDR2 YSLEER. The CDR3 loop spans 13 amino acids. CDR3 nucleotides: TGCGCCAGCAGCCAGAGCAGGACAGATACGCAGTATTTT. As protein: CASSQSRTDTQYF.

The chain recombines TRBV7-9 with TRBJ1-6; weak D call: TRBD1 (6 bases). Germline loops: CDR1 SEHNR, CDR2 FQNEAQ (reference sequence). V shed 2 bases and J shed 11 bases, with 16 bases lying between them. CDR3 size: 15 residues. The CDR3 sequence is CASSLPQPGQAPLHF. CDR3 nucleotide sequence: TGTGCCAGCAGCTTACCCCAACCGGGACAAGCACCCCTCCACTTT.

CDR3 nucleotide sequence: TGTGCCAGCAGCCCCCGACAGAGATCCGTTAACACTGAAGCTTTCTTT. It is translated as CASSPRQRSVNTEAFF. The rearrangement uses TRBV7-2 and TRBJ1-1, with D possibly TRBD1 on 5 matching bases. CDR3 size: 16 residues. CDR1 and CDR2 (germline): SGHTA, FQGNSA. The V end was cut by 5 bases, the J end by 2 bases, with 18 bases between.

This chain links TRBV4-3 with TRBJ1-4; 9 nucleotides line up with TRBD1. The CDR3 is made up of 19 amino acids. CDR1 is LGHNA and CDR2 is YSLEER in the germline V gene. The J segment lost 3 bases and the V segment lost 3 bases, leaving 14 bases of the junction unmatched. The CDR3 loop is CASSQTGQGSFRANEKLFF. CDR3 nucleotide sequence: TGCGCCAGCAGCCAGACGGGACAGGGATCATTTAGGGCTAATGAAAAACTGTTTTTT.

The chain has TRBV2 and TRBJ2-5; 9 bases fit TRBD1. Germline V gene sequence: CDR1 SNHLY, CDR2 FYNNEI. J gave up 7 bases and V 6 bases, and 6 bases lay outside the gene matches. The CDR3 has 13 residues. In DNA, the CDR3 is TGTGCCAGCAGAGACAGGGGGACCTCGACCCAGTACTTC. It codes for CASRDRGTSTQYF.

CDR3 loop: CASSSTYEQYF. In nucleotides, the CDR3 is TGCGCCAGCAGTTCCACCTACGAGCAGTACTTC. The rearrangement links TRBV5-1 to TRBJ2-7, with D unresolved. CDR1 is SGHRS and CDR2 is YFSETQ in the germline V gene. The length of the CDR3 is 11 residues. The V and J ends lost 5 bases and 2 bases respectively, with 5 bases between them.

This clone was detected only once. This chain connects TRBV7-2 to TRBJ1-4; D might be TRBD1 (6 bases). The CDR3 is 13 amino acids. Trimming left V 7 bases short and J 10 bases short, with 16 bases between. In germline, CDR1 is SGHTA, CDR2 FQGNSA. CDR3 sequence (DNA): TGTGCCAGCAAGTTAAGGACAGAAGGAAAACTGTTTTTT. It specifies CASKLRTEGKLFF.

This chain connects TRBV6-6 to TRBJ2-5; the D is unclear. TRBJ2-7 explains the end of the DNA better; the J call may be wrong. This CDR3 spans 15 amino acids. CDR1 and CDR2 (germline): MNHNY, SVGAGI (reference sequence). CDR3 loop: CASSRRQFSSYEQYF. The DNA for the CDR3 is TGTGCCAGCAGCCGAAGGCAATTTAGCTCCTACGAGCAGTACTTC.

This rearrangement joins TRBV6-5 to TRBJ2-3; tentatively, D is TRBD2 (7 bases). Trimming removed 6 bases at V and 1 base at J, with 14 bases between. This CDR3 comprises 15 residues. Per germline, CDR1 MNHEY and CDR2 SVGAGI. The CDR3 spells CASRAGAPRTDTQYF. The DNA for the CDR3 is TGTGCCAGCAGGGCGGGGGCCCCCCGCACAGATACGCAGTATTTT.

The chain links TRBV7-9 to TRBJ1-1; tentative D call: TRBD1 (5 bases). This CDR3 has 14 residues. Germline CDR1 SEHNR, CDR2 FQNEAQ (reference sequence). V lost 5 bases to trimming and J lost 1 base, with 11 bases between them. The CDR3 nucleotides are TGTGCCAGCAGCCGCCAAGACAGGAACACTGAAGCTTTCTTT. As protein: CASSRQDRNTEAFF.

Here the CDR3 reads CASSVEAGEQFF. In DNA form, the CDR3 reads TGTGCCAGCAGTGTTGAAGCTGGTGAGCAGTTCTTC. The rearrangement uses TRBV2 and TRBJ2-1, with D hard to call. The ends were cut back, 4 bases at V and 9 bases at J, with 10 bases in the middle. This CDR3 is built from 12 residues. Germline lookup yields CDR1 SNHLY and CDR2 FYNNEI.

The rearrangement joins TRBV5-6 to TRBJ2-5, with a weak D call TRBD2 (5 bases). Deletions cut 4 bases from V and 4 bases from J, with 11 bases between. This CDR3 is 13 amino acids long. Germline lookup yields CDR1 SGHDT and CDR2 YYEEEE. The CDR3 spells CASSGMTIETQYF. The CDR3, as DNA: TGTGCCAGCAGCGGGATGACTATAGAGACCCAGTACTTC.

The chain recombines TRBV5-1 with TRBJ1-1; the match to TRBD1 covers 9 bases. Trimming at V came to 4 bases and at J to 3 bases, leaving 10 bases not matched to a gene. Germline V gene data show CDR1 as SGHRS and CDR2 as YFSETQ. The CDR3 loop spans 16 amino acids. CDR3 nucleotides: TGCGCCAGCAGCCCTGGGACAGGGAAGGGGGACACTGAAGCTTTCTTT. It yields the protein CASSPGTGKGDTEAFF.

This clone was counted a few times. The chain couples TRBV28 to TRBJ2-5; 9 bases are a match to TRBD1. The last part of the DNA fits TRBJ2-7 better; the J call may be wrong. Germline V gene data show CDR1 as MDHEN and CDR2 as SYDVKM. CDR3 size: 15 residues. The chain's CDR3 is CASSSDGQGSYEQYF. The CDR3 DNA reads as TGTGCCAGCAGTTCCGACGGACAGGGGAGCTACGAGCAGTACTTC.

This chain joins TRBV5-1 and TRBJ2-3; 7 bases are a match to TRBD2. Unmatched junction bases numbered 7, after V lost 0 bases and J lost 6 bases. Germline CDR1 reads SGHRS; CDR2 reads YFSETQ. This CDR3 spans 15 amino acids. Here the CDR3 reads CASSLVGGGVDTQYF. The CDR3 nucleotides are TGCGCCAGCAGCTTGGTTGGCGGGGGAGTTGATACGCAGTATTTT.

CDR3 sequence (DNA): TGCGCCAGCAGCAGGGCTAGCGGGAACTCTGGGGCCAACGTCCTGACTTTC. It codes for CASSRASGNSGANVLTF. The chain couples TRBV4-3 to TRBJ2-6, with TRBD2 matching 9 bases. This CDR3 contains 17 residues. Germline lookup yields CDR1 LGHNA and CDR2 YSLEER. Germline trimming cut 5 bases from V and 0 bases from J; bases unmatched to any gene: 5.

The CDR3 DNA is TGTGCCAGCAGCTTAGGAGGGGGCTGGGATCAGCCCCAGCATTTT. It translates to CASSLGGGWDQPQHF. This rearrangement joins TRBV7-8 to TRBJ1-5; 7 bases are shared with TRBD1. The CDR3 has 15 amino acids. Trimming removed 1 base from V and 5 bases from J; junction bases left unmatched: 5. The germline CDR1 and CDR2 sequences are SGHVS and FQNEAQ.

The chain carries TRBV28 and TRBJ1-3; D unresolved. This CDR3 region has 14 residues. CDR1 and CDR2 (germline): MDHEN, SYDVKM. Trimming stripped 8 bases from V and 0 bases from J, with 11 bases between. The CDR3 DNA reads as TGTGCCAGCGTTTCCGGGAGCTCTGGAAACACCATATATTTT. This encodes CASVSGSSGNTIYF.

There are a few counts of this clone. The chain is built from TRBV10-3 and TRBJ1-1; no firm D call. This CDR3 is built from 15 residues. Trimming took 8 bases from V and 4 from J, leaving 20 bases between them. The V gene's germline CDR1 is ENHRY and CDR2 SYGVKD. The chain's CDR3 is CAIGLSQAAPTEAFF. CDR3 nucleotide sequence: TGTGCCATCGGCCTTTCCCAGGCTGCCCCCACTGAAGCTTTCTTT.

This chain uses TRBV6-6 with TRBJ1-1; 7 positions agree with TRBD1. The CDR3 runs 13 residues. V trimming: 6 bases; J trimming: 7 bases; junction bases outside the gene matches: 8. CDR1 is MNHNY, CDR2 SVGAGI, per germline (reference sequence). The CDR3 coding sequence is TGTGCCAGCAGCAGCCCTCGGGACAGTGAAGCTTTCTTT. Protein: CASSSPRDSEAFF.

The rearrangement uses TRBV9 and TRBJ1-4, with 8 nucleotides matching TRBD1. Germline CDR1 SGDLS, CDR2 YYNGEE. With 3 bases clipped from V and 5 bases from J, the junction kept 9 bases outside the gene matches. The CDR3 is made up of 16 amino acids. CDR3 sequence (DNA): TGTGCCAGCAGCGCCTACTCGGGACAGGAGAATGAAAAACTGTTTTTT. It codes for CASSAYSGQENEKLFF.

This clone was found once. The chain joins TRBV29-1 to TRBJ1-1; D remains ambiguous. CDR1 and CDR2 from the germline V gene are SQVTM and ANQGSEA. V was clipped by 4 bases and J by 6 bases, with 15 bases between them. The CDR3 length is 13 residues. The CDR3 sequence is CSVGGLRSPEAFF. The CDR3 DNA sequence: TGCAGCGTTGGAGGGCTTCGGAGCCCTGAAGCTTTCTTT.

This clone was seen just once. The V call is TRBV5-1, the J call TRBJ2-1; D remains unclear. Trimming removed 4 bases at V and 6 bases at J, with 8 bases between. The germline V gene encodes CDR1 SGHRS and CDR2 YFSETQ. There are 12 residues in the CDR3. The CDR3 DNA sequence: TGCGCCAGCAGCGGGCACCCCAATGAGCAGTTCTTC. Protein: CASSGHPNEQFF.

The chain employs TRBV27 and TRBJ1-1, with D tentatively TRBD1 (6 bases). CDR3 length equals 13 residues. Trimming stripped 6 bases from V and 1 base from J, with 9 bases between. Per the germline V gene, CDR1 is MNHEY and CDR2 is SMNVEV (reference sequence). The CDR3: CASRAQGNTEAFF. The CDR3 DNA is TGTGCCAGCAGAGCACAGGGGAACACTGAAGCTTTCTTT.

This chain links TRBV2 with TRBJ2-5, with 7 nucleotides matching TRBD1. The germline CDR1 and CDR2 sequences are SNHLY and FYNNEI. The CDR3 runs 15 residues. Trimming removed 5 bases from V and 5 bases from J; junction bases left unmatched: 11. Written as DNA, the CDR3 is TGTGCCAGCAGTTCCCGGGACAGCCTCCTGGAGACCCAGTACTTC. This gives the protein CASSSRDSLLETQYF.

The chain recombines TRBV4-3 with TRBJ2-1; D call uncertain. Between the trimmed V and J ends, which lost 1 base and 2 bases, there was a span of 9 bases. This CDR3 contains 15 residues. Germline CDR1 reads LGHNA; CDR2 reads YSLEER. Here the CDR3 reads CASSQVSPAYNEQFF. The CDR3 nucleotides read TGCGCCAGCAGCCAAGTTTCCCCTGCCTACAATGAGCAGTTCTTC.

The J gene is TRBJ2-5, the V gene TRBV5-4; D gene ambiguous. The CDR3 runs to 13 residues. Trimming shortened V by 0 bases and J by 1 base, and 4 bases separated the two germline ends. Germline loops: CDR1 SGHNT, CDR2 YYREEE (reference sequence). The CDR3 is CASSLGVQETQYF. The DNA for the CDR3 is TGTGCCAGCAGCTTGGGAGTCCAAGAGACCCAGTACTTC.